The sequence of this T cell receptor beta chain was determined in a study of PD-L1 blockade in urothelial cancer. Deletions cut 7 bases from V and 2 bases from J, with 14 bases between. The CDR3 spans 14 residues. Germline V CDR1 and CDR2: LGHNT, FRNRAP. Described time point: pretreatment peripheral blood. Clones were read by immunoSEQ multiplex PCR, and TCRdb kept only the in-frame ones, dropping some. The sample contains 58,000 or so clones, approximately 80% of which appear only once. The clonotype comes from an older man with urothelial cancer. J is TRBJ2-5 and V is TRBV12-5; the D gene is possibly TRBD1 (5 bases). The sample in question was PBMCs, obtained around atezolizumab (anti-PD-L1) treatment. The CDR3 bases are TGTGCTAGTGCGAGATGGGGCAGACAAGAGACCCAGTACTTC. Encoded protein: CASARWGRQETQYF. The full variable domain, rest sourced from reference TRBV12-5 and TRBJ2-5, is DARVTQTPRHKVTEMGQEVTMRCQPILGHNTVFWYRQTMMQGLELLAYFRNRAPLDDSGMPKDRFSAEMPDATLATLKIQPSEPRDSAVYFCASARWGRQETQYFGPGTRLLVL.